One and the same sample provided the 32 T cell receptor beta chains below, sequenced in a study of blood T cells in healthy people across ages. Alongside a J-beta primer mix, a sample-barcoded 5' primer served in a second PCR lasting roughly 6 to 11 cycles. Via MiXCR, TCRdb re-called the 5' RACE reads, giving one row per CDR3 protein. The sample shows approximately 600,000 distinct CDR3 sequences, 45% to 65% of them seen only once. The sequenced sample was blood. The receptors stem from a man aged 55 to 70 in good health.

As for this clonotype: One junction end does not reproduce the germline sequence, and a read error may be involved. The CDR3: CASSLVGERFF. For the CDR3, the DNA is TGTGCCAGCAGCCTCGTCGGTGAGCGGTTCTTC. V is TRBV5-6 and J is TRBJ2-1; no clear D gene. Germline V lookup: CDR1 SGHDT, CDR2 YYEEEE. This CDR3 spans 11 amino acids.

In its sample, this clonotype was seen once. This rearrangement joins TRBV6-5 to TRBJ2-3; TRBD1 agrees at 11 bases. The CDR3 totals 14 residues. The ends lost 6 bases at V and 8 bases at J; junction bases unmatched: 7. The V gene's germline CDR1 is MNHEY and CDR2 SVGAGI. The CDR3 region is CASSLDRGLGTQYF. Written as DNA, the CDR3 is TGTGCCAGCAGCTTGGACAGGGGGCTAGGTACGCAGTATTTT.

This chain joins TRBV20-1 and TRBJ1-5; D gene uncertain. The CDR3 is made up of 15 amino acids. CDR1 and CDR2 (germline): DFQATT, SNEGSKA (reference sequence). The ends were cut back, 6 bases at V and 2 bases at J, with 17 bases in the middle. The CDR3, as DNA: TGCAGTGCCGTTGGACCGGGATTTGGCAATCAGCCCCAGCATTTT. Protein: CSAVGPGFGNQPQHF.

The CDR3 DNA reads TGTGCCAGCAGCGTAGGGGCAGGGAATTACAATGAGCAGTTCTTC. Translating gives CASSVGAGNYNEQFF. This chain uses TRBV9 with TRBJ2-1; perhaps TRBD1 as D (5 bases). With 0 bases removed from V and 4 bases from J, the gap between germline ends came to 11 bases. Germline assignment: CDR1 SGDLS and CDR2 YYNGEE. CDR3 length: 15 amino acids.

The V gene is TRBV5-6, the J gene TRBJ2-2; D unresolved. Per germline, CDR1 SGHDT and CDR2 YYEEEE. This CDR3 has 15 residues. Trimming cost V 3 bases and J 0 bases, with 9 bases left between them. This CDR3 is CASSSLSPNTGELFF. The DNA of the CDR3 is TGTGCCAGCAGCTCCCTATCCCCGAACACCGGGGAGCTGTTTTTT.

The chain is built from TRBV12-3 or TRBV12-4 and TRBJ2-3, with a weak D call TRBD1 (5 bases). The V end lost 10 bases, the J end lost 2 bases, and 19 bases lay between the germline ends. The CDR3 is made up of 15 amino acids. CDR3 in DNA: TGTGCCATAGAAAGGGGCGCTGGGCTCACAGATACGCAGTATTTT. Encoded protein: CAIERGAGLTDTQYF.

The genes are TRBV6-5 and TRBJ2-5; D not resolved. CDR3 size: 15 residues. Per germline, CDR1 MNHEY and CDR2 SVGAGI. V lost 2 bases to trimming and J lost 5 bases, with 15 bases between them. The CDR3 loop is CASSYARKAGETQYF. The CDR3, as DNA: TGTGCCAGCAGTTACGCCCGCAAGGCTGGGGAGACCCAGTACTTC.

The chain employs TRBV5-1 and TRBJ2-2; D ambiguous. This CDR3 is built from 14 residues. CDR1 and CDR2 (germline): SGHRS, YFSETQ. V was pared by 2 bases and J by 7 bases, with 12 bases between. The DNA of the CDR3 is TGCGCCAGCAGCTTTGGCTCCCTAGACGGGGAGCTGTTTTTT. This codes for CASSFGSLDGELFF.

This clonotype was seen more than once but under ten times. The chain recombines TRBV9 with TRBJ1-2; perhaps TRBD1 as D (6 bases). CDR3 length: 13 amino acids. CDR1 is SGDLS, CDR2 YYNGEE, per germline. V lost 1 base and J 10 bases, leaving 14 bases between the germline ends. The CDR3 loop is CASSVSTGVHYTF. CDR3 in DNA: TGTGCCAGCAGCGTATCGACAGGCGTACACTACACCTTC.

This chain links TRBV2 with TRBJ1-4, with D possibly matching TRBD1 (5 bases). The CDR3 sequence is 13 residues long. Germline V gene sequence: CDR1 SNHLY, CDR2 FYNNEI. V shed 4 bases and J shed 4 bases, with 7 bases lying between them. In DNA form, the CDR3 reads TGTGCCAGCAGTGGGGGCTTTAATGAAAAACTGTTTTTT. Amino acid sequence: CASSGGFNEKLFF.

The rearrangement joins TRBV18 to TRBJ1-1, with D unresolved. Trimming removed 2 bases at V and 0 bases at J, with 13 bases between. Germline CDR1 is KGHSH and CDR2 is LQKENI. The CDR3 loop spans 16 amino acids. The DNA for the CDR3 is TGTGCCAGCTCACCAGGAAGCGGAGCCATGAACACTGAAGCTTTCTTT. As protein: CASSPGSGAMNTEAFF.

This clonotype was seen a single time. V and J are TRBV5-1 and TRBJ2-3; unclear D gene. Trimming shortened V by 2 bases and J by 2 bases, and 15 bases separated the two germline ends. CDR3 length: 16 amino acids. From germline, CDR1 is SGHRS and CDR2 YFSETQ. CDR3 sequence: CASSFSRKYYTDTQYF. The CDR3, as DNA: TGCGCCAGCAGCTTCTCCAGGAAGTACTACACAGATACGCAGTATTTT. Filled out from reference TRBV5-1 and TRBJ2-3, the complete variable domain reads KAGVTQTPRYLIKTRGQQVTLSCSPISGHRSVSWYQQTPGQGLQFLFEYFSETQRNKGNFPGRFSGRQFSNSRSEMNVSTLELGDSALYLCASSFSRKYYTDTQYFGPGTRLTVL.

This clonotype was counted between two and nine times. The V gene is TRBV7-2, the J gene TRBJ2-1; 7 positions agree with TRBD1. There are 13 residues in the CDR3. V trimming: 3 bases; J trimming: 8 bases; junction bases outside the gene matches: 4. The germline V gene encodes CDR1 SGHTA and CDR2 FQGNSA. The CDR3 region has the DNA TGTGCCAGCAGCTTGACAGGGCTGGATGAGCAGTTCTTC. Encoded protein: CASSLTGLDEQFF.

The rearrangement joins TRBV7-2 to TRBJ2-7; TRBD2 matches 7 bases. The last part of the DNA fits TRBJ2-5 better; the J call may be wrong. The CDR3 loop spans 16 amino acids. Germline loops: CDR1 SGHTA, CDR2 FQGNSA. CDR3 sequence reads: CASSLDGTTYAKTQYF. Written as DNA, the CDR3 is TGTGCCAGCAGCTTAGATGGGACTACCTACGCGAAGACCCAGTACTTC.

The gene calls are TRBV14 and TRBJ2-5; TRBD1 aligns across 8 bases. Trimming removed 0 bases from V and 9 bases from J; junction bases left unmatched: 9. CDR1 is SGHDN and CDR2 is FVKESK in the germline V gene. This CDR3 contains 15 residues. CDR3: CASSQEAPGGRAQYF. CDR3 sequence (DNA): TGTGCCAGCAGCCAAGAAGCGCCAGGGGGCAGGGCCCAGTACTTC.

This clonotype was counted only a few times. The chain recombines TRBV12-5 with TRBJ2-2; 7 bases are shared with TRBD2. Germline assignment: CDR1 LGHNT and CDR2 FRNRAP. This CDR3 contains 13 residues. The V and J ends lost 7 bases and 6 bases, in that order; junction bases with no gene match: 5. The CDR3 loop is CASALTSAGELFF. CDR3 in DNA: TGTGCTAGTGCCCTCACTAGCGCCGGGGAGCTGTTTTTT.

The chain is built from TRBV20-1 and TRBJ1-4; no clear D. V was clipped by 0 bases and J by 0 bases, with 11 bases between them. Germline lookup yields CDR1 DFQATT and CDR2 SNEGSKA (reference sequence). There are 16 residues in the CDR3. DNA for the CDR3: TGCAGTGCTAGAGACTTGGGCGCAACAACTAATGAAAAACTGTTTTTT. It translates to CSARDLGATTNEKLFF.

This sequence joins TRBV5-6 and TRBJ2-2; D is unclear. Trimming stripped 4 bases from V and 2 bases from J, with 15 bases between. This CDR3 contains 16 residues. The germline CDR1 and CDR2 sequences are SGHDT and YYEEEE. The CDR3 loop is CASSPRHGLNTGELFF. The DNA of the CDR3 is TGTGCCAGCAGCCCGCGTCATGGTCTTAACACCGGGGAGCTGTTTTTT.

This clonotype occurred a few times. The chain joins TRBV3-1 to TRBJ2-5; the match to TRBD1 covers 9 bases. The end of the DNA fits TRBJ2-7 better, so the J call may be wrong. Germline CDR1 is LGHDT and CDR2 is YNNKEL (reference sequence). The CDR3 contains 19 residues. CDR3 amino acids: CAVDPRQKKPGTGIYEQYF. The CDR3 bases are TGTGCCGTCGACCCACGCCAGAAGAAACCCGGGACAGGGATTTACGAGCAGTACTTC.

This clonotype has just a few counts. The V gene is TRBV7-2, the J gene TRBJ1-1; D may be TRBD1 (5 bases). The CDR3 is 15 amino acids. CDR1 is SGHTA, CDR2 FQGNSA, per germline. Trimming removed 5 bases from V and 7 bases from J, with 20 bases in between. CDR3 residues: CASSPPNGAEGEAFF. The CDR3 region has the DNA TGTGCCAGCAGCCCCCCTAATGGGGCGGAGGGTGAAGCTTTCTTT.

CDR3 sequence reads: CSVGRGGYEQYF. In DNA, the CDR3 is TGCAGCGTTGGGAGGGGAGGGTACGAGCAGTACTTC. This chain connects TRBV29-1 to TRBJ2-7; 7 bases map to TRBD2. The CDR3 is made up of 12 amino acids. Germline V gene sequence: CDR1 SQVTM, CDR2 ANQGSEA. V gave up 4 bases and J gave up 4 bases; unmatched junction bases: 4.

The chain combines TRBV9 with TRBJ1-6; D is unresolved. The CDR3 is 16 amino acids. V was clipped by 4 bases and J by 3 bases, with 14 bases between them. CDR1 and CDR2 (germline): SGDLS, YYNGEE. The CDR3 nucleotides read TGTGCCAGCAGCCCATCCGCCAGCAGCTATAATTCACCCCTCCACTTT. It yields the protein CASSPSASSYNSPLHF.

The chain uses TRBV2 and TRBJ2-5; weak D call: TRBD2 (5 bases). This CDR3 contains 13 residues. Trimming shortened V by 3 bases and J by 4 bases, and 9 bases separated the two germline ends. Germline V gives CDR1 SNHLY, CDR2 FYNNEI. CDR3 region: CASSDFEGETQYF. CDR3 DNA: TGTGCCAGCAGTGATTTTGAGGGAGAGACCCAGTACTTC.

The rearrangement joins TRBV6-2 or TRBV6-3 to TRBJ2-7, with 8 positions matching TRBD1. CDR3 size: 16 residues. The junction had 13 bases not matched to a gene; V was cut back by 6 bases and J by 3 bases. Germline V lookup: CDR1 MNHEY, CDR2 SVGEGT. The CDR3 spells CASRPRLTGVNYEQYF. CDR3 DNA sequence: TGTGCCAGCAGGCCCCGCCTGACAGGGGTAAACTACGAGCAGTACTTC.

The chain recombines TRBV12-3 or TRBV12-4 with TRBJ2-5, with 12 bases fitting TRBD2. With 5 bases clipped from V and 4 bases from J, the junction kept 5 bases outside the gene matches. The CDR3 length is 15 residues. CDR3 in DNA: TGTGCCAGCAGTATACTAGCGGGGGGAGGAGAGACCCAGTACTTC. Its protein product is CASSILAGGGETQYF.

J is TRBJ1-4 and V is TRBV5-6, with 7 bases that match TRBD1. CDR1 is SGHDT, CDR2 YYEEEE, per germline. J lost 8 bases, V lost 3 bases, and 13 bases had no gene match. The CDR3 spans 16 residues. In nucleotides, the CDR3 is TGTGCCAGCAGCTCACCCTTCGACAGGGCTCGGGAAAAACTGTTTTTT. It yields the protein CASSSPFDRAREKLFF.

This clonotype was found a few times. The chain couples TRBV20-1 to TRBJ2-4; D may be TRBD1 (6 bases). The J call may be faulty, since TRBJ2-7 better matches the DNA end. Germline V gives CDR1 DFQATT, CDR2 SNEGSKA (reference sequence). This CDR3 is built from 15 residues. CDR3 loop: CSALERVAGVDEQYF. The CDR3, as DNA: TGCAGTGCTTTGGAACGTGTAGCAGGGGTGGACGAGCAGTACTTC.

The V and J genes are TRBV20-1 and TRBJ1-4; 7 bases line up with TRBD1. Germline CDR1 is DFQATT and CDR2 is SNEGSKA (reference sequence). V was clipped by 4 bases and J by 4 bases; unmatched bases: 3. The CDR3 has 13 residues. CDR3 nucleotides: TGCAGTGCTAAGGGACAGATTAATGAAAAACTGTTTTTT. It codes for CSAKGQINEKLFF.

V usage is TRBV2 and J usage is TRBJ2-1, with D perhaps TRBD1 or TRBD2 (5 bases each). The CDR3 length is 13 residues. Germline CDR1 and CDR2: SNHLY and FYNNEI. V lost 11 bases and J 5 bases, leaving 16 bases between the germline ends. The CDR3 region is CAGTRDGNNEQFF. The CDR3 nucleotides are TGTGCCGGGACGAGGGACGGAAACAATGAGCAGTTCTTC.

The rearrangement links TRBV25-1 to TRBJ1-2; D unresolved. Germline V gene data show CDR1 as MGHDK and CDR2 as SYGVNS. With 0 bases removed from V and 8 bases from J, the gap between germline ends came to 7 bases. CDR3 length: 12 residues. The CDR3 nucleotides are TGTGCCAGCAGTGAATATCCGGGGGGCTACACCTTC. Translation: CASSEYPGGYTF.

The genes are TRBV20-1 and TRBJ2-7; 8 positions match TRBD1. Germline CDR1 reads DFQATT; CDR2 reads SNEGSKA (reference sequence). This CDR3 has 15 residues. J was trimmed by 5 bases and V by 0 bases; bases with no gene match: 9. This CDR3 is CSARDPGQVTNEQYF. In DNA, the CDR3 is TGCAGTGCTAGAGACCCGGGACAGGTTACAAACGAGCAGTACTTC.

V usage is TRBV5-1 and J usage is TRBJ2-6; 7 positions agree with TRBD1. CDR1 is SGHRS and CDR2 is YFSETQ in the germline V gene. Unmatched junction bases numbered 14, after V lost 5 bases and J lost 0 bases. This CDR3 has 19 amino acids. The CDR3 reads CASSPDRADDFSGANVLTF. The DNA for the CDR3 is TGCGCCAGCAGTCCAGACAGGGCCGATGATTTCTCTGGGGCCAACGTCCTGACTTTC. The full variable domain, its missing parts supplied by reference TRBV5-1 and TRBJ2-6, is KAGVTQTPRYLIKTRGQQVTLSCSPISGHRSVSWYQQTPGQGLQFLFEYFSETQRNKGNFPGRFSGRQFSNSRSEMNVSTLELGDSALYLCASSPDRADDFSGANVLTFGAGSRLTVL.